This T cell receptor (beta chain) came from a study of blood T cell repertoires in COVID-19. Across the study: Acute and convalescent COVID-19 specimens originated in the United States, Italy and Spain.

The ends were cut back, 4 bases at V and 4 bases at J, with 21 bases in the middle. The germline V gene encodes CDR1 SGHTS and CDR2 YDEGEE. The CDR3 covers 17 residues. The repertoire was sequenced with immunoSEQ multiplex PCR; TCRdb's copy has only in-frame clones and lacks some. The sample consists of almost 200,000 clones, 86% of them appearing once. This TCR was sampled from a woman in her 70s with acute or convalescent COVID-19. Sample: peripheral blood. V is TRBV5-8 and J is TRBJ2-1; TRBD1 might be the D (5 bases). The CDR3 sequence: CASSPGLGQGAYNEQFF. The CDR3 region has the DNA TGTGCCAGCAGCCCTGGGTTGGGGCAGGGTGCTTACAATGAGCAGTTCTTC.